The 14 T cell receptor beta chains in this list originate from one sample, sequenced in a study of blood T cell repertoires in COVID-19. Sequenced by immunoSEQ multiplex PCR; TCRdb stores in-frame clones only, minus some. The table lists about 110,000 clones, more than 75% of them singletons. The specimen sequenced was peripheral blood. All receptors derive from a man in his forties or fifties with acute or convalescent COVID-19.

CDR3 coding DNA: TGTGCCAGCAAGATAGATCTAGGGGCCCACGAGCAGTACTTC. Its translation is CASKIDLGAHEQYF. The rearrangement links TRBV27 to TRBJ2-7, with D possibly matching TRBD1 (5 bases). Germline V CDR1 and CDR2: MNHEY, SMNVEV (reference sequence). V was trimmed by 7 bases and J by 5 bases, leaving 18 bases between them. CDR3 length equals 14 residues.

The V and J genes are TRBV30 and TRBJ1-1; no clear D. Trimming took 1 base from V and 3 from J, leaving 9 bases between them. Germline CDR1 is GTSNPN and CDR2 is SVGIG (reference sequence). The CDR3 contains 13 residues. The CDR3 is CAWSGERDTEAFF. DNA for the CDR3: TGTGCCTGGAGTGGGGAGAGGGACACTGAAGCTTTCTTT.

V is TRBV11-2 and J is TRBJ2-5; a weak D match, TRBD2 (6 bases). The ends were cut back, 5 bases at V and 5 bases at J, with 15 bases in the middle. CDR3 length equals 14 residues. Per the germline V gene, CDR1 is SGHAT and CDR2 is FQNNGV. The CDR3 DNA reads TGTGCCAGCAGCCTCCTGGACGGAGGGGAGACCCAGTACTTC. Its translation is CASSLLDGGETQYF.

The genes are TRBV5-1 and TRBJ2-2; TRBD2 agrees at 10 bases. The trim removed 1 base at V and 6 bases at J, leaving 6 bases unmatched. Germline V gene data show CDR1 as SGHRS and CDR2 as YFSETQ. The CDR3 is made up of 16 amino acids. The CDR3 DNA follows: TGCGCCAGCAGCTTGTTGGCTAGCGGGAGATCCGGGGAGCTGTTTTTT. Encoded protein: CASSLLASGRSGELFF.

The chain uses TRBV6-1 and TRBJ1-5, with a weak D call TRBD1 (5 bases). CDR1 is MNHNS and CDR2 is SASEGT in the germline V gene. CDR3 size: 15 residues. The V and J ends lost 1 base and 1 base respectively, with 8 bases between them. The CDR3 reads CASSEGGVSNQPQHF. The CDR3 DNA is TGTGCCAGCAGTGAAGGGGGGGTGAGCAATCAGCCCCAGCATTTT.

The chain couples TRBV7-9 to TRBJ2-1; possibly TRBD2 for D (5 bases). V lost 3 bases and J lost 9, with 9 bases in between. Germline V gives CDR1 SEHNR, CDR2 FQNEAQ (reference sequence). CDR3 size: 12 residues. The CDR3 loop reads CASSFGEGEQFF. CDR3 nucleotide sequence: TGTGCCAGCAGCTTCGGCGAGGGTGAGCAGTTCTTC.

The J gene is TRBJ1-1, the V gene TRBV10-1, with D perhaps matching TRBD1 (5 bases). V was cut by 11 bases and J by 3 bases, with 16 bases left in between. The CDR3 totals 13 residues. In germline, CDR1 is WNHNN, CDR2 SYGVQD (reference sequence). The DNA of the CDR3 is TGCGCCTCGGCATGGGGGGTGGACACTGAAGCTTTCTTT. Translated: CASAWGVDTEAFF.

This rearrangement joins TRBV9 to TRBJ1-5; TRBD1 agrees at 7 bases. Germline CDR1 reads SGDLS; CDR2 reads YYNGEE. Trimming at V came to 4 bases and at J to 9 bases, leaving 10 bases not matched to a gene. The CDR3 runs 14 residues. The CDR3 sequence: CASSIRDREGPQHF. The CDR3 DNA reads TGTGCCAGCAGCATACGGGACAGAGAAGGGCCCCAGCATTTT.

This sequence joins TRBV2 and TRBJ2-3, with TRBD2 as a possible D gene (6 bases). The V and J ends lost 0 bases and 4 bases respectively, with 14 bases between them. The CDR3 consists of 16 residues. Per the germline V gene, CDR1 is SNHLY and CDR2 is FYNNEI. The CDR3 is CASSEARGKSPDTQYF. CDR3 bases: TGTGCCAGCAGTGAAGCACGGGGGAAGTCTCCAGATACGCAGTATTTT.

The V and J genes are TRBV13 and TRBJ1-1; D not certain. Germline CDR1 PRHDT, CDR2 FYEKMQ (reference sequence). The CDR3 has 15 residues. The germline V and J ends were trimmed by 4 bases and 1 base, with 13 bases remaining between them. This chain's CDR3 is CASSSPQETNTEAFF. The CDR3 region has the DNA TGTGCCAGCAGCTCCCCCCAGGAAACGAACACTGAAGCTTTCTTT. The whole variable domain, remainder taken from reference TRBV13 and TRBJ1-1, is AAGVIQSPRHLIKEKRETATLKCYPIPRHDTVYWYQQGPGQDPQFLISFYEKMQSDKGSIPDRFSAQQFSDYHSELNMSSLELGDSALYFCASSSPQETNTEAFFGQGTRLTVV.

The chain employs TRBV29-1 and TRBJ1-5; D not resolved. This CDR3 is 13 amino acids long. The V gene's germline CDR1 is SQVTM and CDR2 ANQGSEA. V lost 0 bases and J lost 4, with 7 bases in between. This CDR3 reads CSVEERENQPQHF. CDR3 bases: TGCAGCGTTGAAGAGCGGGAAAATCAGCCCCAGCATTTT.

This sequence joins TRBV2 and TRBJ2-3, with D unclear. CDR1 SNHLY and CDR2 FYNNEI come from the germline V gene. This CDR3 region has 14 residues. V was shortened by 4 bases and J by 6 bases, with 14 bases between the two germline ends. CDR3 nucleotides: TGTGCCAGCAGTGTTCTCGTAGCTCCGGATACGCAGTATTTT. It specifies CASSVLVAPDTQYF.

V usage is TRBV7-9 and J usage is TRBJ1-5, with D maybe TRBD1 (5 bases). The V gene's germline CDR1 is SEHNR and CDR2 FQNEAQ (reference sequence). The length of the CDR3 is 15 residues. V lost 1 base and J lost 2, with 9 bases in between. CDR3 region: CASSLDGTGNQPQHF. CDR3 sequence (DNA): TGTGCCAGCAGCTTAGATGGGACTGGCAATCAGCCCCAGCATTTT.

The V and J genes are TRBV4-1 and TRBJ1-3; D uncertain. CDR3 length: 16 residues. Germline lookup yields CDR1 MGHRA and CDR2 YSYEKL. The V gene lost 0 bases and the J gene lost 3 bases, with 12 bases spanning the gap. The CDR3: CASSQESPGNGNTIYF. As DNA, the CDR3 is TGCGCCAGCAGCCAAGAATCTCCGGGGAATGGAAACACCATATATTTT.